These 22 T cell receptor beta chains originate from one sample sequenced in a study of shared clonotypes between healthy human individuals (TCRdb year 2020). CD8 naive samples were obtained by positive selection for CCR7 among CD45RO-negative cells, yielding a CD45RA+CCR7+ population from which TemRA cells were excluded. Libraries came from the immunoSEQ multiplex PCR assay. TCRdb took this table from immuneACCESS and kept in-frame rearrangements with V and J called. Such tables lack part of the clones; where checked against another copy, unresolved V genes explain under half of the gap, and the rest is unexplained. The sample has fewer than 700,000 clones on record, 85% to 95% of them singletons. The top ten clones comprise 0.11% of the sample. The sequenced material came from naive CD8+ T cells sorted from blood. The cell subset or site tag for this specimen amounts to: CD45RA+CCR7+. These receptors all come from a woman aged 25 to 45 in good health.

J is TRBJ2-2 and V is TRBV27; D might be TRBD2 (6 bases). Germline V gene lookup returns CDR1 MNHEY and CDR2 SMNVEV (reference sequence). The V end was cut by 4 bases, the J end by 7 bases, with 37 bases between. CDR3 size: 22 residues. The CDR3, as DNA: TGTGCCAGCAGTTCTTTTGGTTCCCGAGGGCCTGAGGGGCTAGCGTTTGGCGGGGAGCTGTTTTTT. Amino acid sequence: CASSSFGSRGPEGLAFGGELFF.

This clone appeared once. This chain connects TRBV6-5 to TRBJ2-7; TRBD2 aligns across 11 bases. The V segment lost 4 bases and the J segment 1 base; nucleotides outside the gene matches: 3. CDR1 is MNHEY, CDR2 SVGAGI, per germline. The CDR3 is 15 residues long. CDR3 sequence reads: CASSLWTSGSYEQYF. The CDR3 DNA reads as TGTGCCAGCAGTTTATGGACTAGCGGGTCCTACGAGCAGTACTTC.

The chain couples TRBV2 to TRBJ1-1; D is undetermined. V lost 3 bases, J lost 10 bases, and 12 bases lay in between. This CDR3 has 12 residues. The V gene's germline CDR1 is SNHLY and CDR2 FYNNEI. The CDR3 reads CASSDRLNPAFF. The CDR3 region has the DNA TGTGCCAGCAGTGACAGGTTAAATCCAGCTTTCTTT. Based on the CDR3 plus reference TRBV2 and TRBJ1-1, the full variable domain is EPEVTQTPSHQVTQMGQEVILRCVPISNHLYFYWYRQILGQKVEFLVSFYNNEISEKSEIFDDQFSVERPDGSNFTLKIRSTKLEDSAMYFCASSDRLNPAFFGQGTRLTVV.

The sample holds one count of this clone. This sequence joins TRBV19 and TRBJ2-5, with D maybe TRBD1 (6 bases). This CDR3 contains 14 residues. The germline CDR1 and CDR2 sequences are LNHDA and SQIVND (reference sequence). V was trimmed by 6 bases and J by 5 bases, leaving 16 bases between them. The CDR3 sequence is CASRPTGFGETQYF. The DNA of the CDR3 is TGTGCCAGTAGACCTACAGGGTTTGGGGAGACCCAGTACTTC.

This chain links TRBV19 with TRBJ2-3; TRBD2 aligns across 10 bases. The junction had 8 bases not matched to a gene; V was cut back by 6 bases and J by 2 bases. Germline V gene lookup returns CDR1 LNHDA and CDR2 SQIVND (reference sequence). This CDR3 has 16 amino acids. CDR3 coding DNA: TGTGCCAGTAGCCAAGGACTAGCGGCGAACACAGATACGCAGTATTTT. Its protein is CASSQGLAANTDTQYF.

This chain uses TRBV4-1 with TRBJ1-1; D is undetermined. CDR1 and CDR2 (germline): MGHRA, YSYEKL. V lost 3 bases and J 0 bases, leaving 11 bases between the germline ends. The CDR3 contains 15 residues. CDR3: CASSHLNRMNTEAFF. The CDR3, as DNA: TGCGCCAGCAGCCATCTAAACCGTATGAACACTGAAGCTTTCTTT.

The V gene is TRBV28, the J gene TRBJ2-3, with D perhaps given as TRBD1 or TRBD2 (6 bases each). CDR1 is MDHEN, CDR2 SYDVKM, per germline. V gave up 6 bases and J gave up 4 bases, with 17 bases separating them. This CDR3 is 15 amino acids long. The CDR3 coding sequence is TGTGCCAGCAGCTACACGGGGGCCCAGGCAGATACGCAGTATTTT. It codes for CASSYTGAQADTQYF.

The chain joins TRBV5-6 to TRBJ2-7; TRBD1 agrees at 10 bases. V dropped 0 bases and J dropped 4; count of bases not matched to a gene: 7. The CDR3 loop spans 16 amino acids. The germline gives CDR1 SGHDT, CDR2 YYEEEE. CDR3 sequence: CASSLDGRQGAYEQYF. As DNA, the CDR3 is TGTGCCAGCAGCTTGGACGGACGACAGGGGGCGTACGAGCAGTACTTC.

This chain joins TRBV28 and TRBJ2-3, with TRBD2 matching over 9 bases. V was pared by 5 bases and J by 0 bases, with 9 bases of the junction left unmatched. Germline V gene data show CDR1 as MDHEN and CDR2 as SYDVKM. CDR3 size: 17 residues. The CDR3 is CASSLGLAGPSTDTQYF. CDR3 nucleotide sequence: TGTGCCAGCAGTCTGGGCCTAGCGGGACCTAGCACAGATACGCAGTATTTT.

The chain employs TRBV28 and TRBJ1-5; possible D gene TRBD1, 5 bases. The CDR3 is made up of 17 amino acids. Germline values: CDR1 MDHEN, CDR2 SYDVKM. Trimming took off 1 base at V and 7 bases at J, with 20 bases between the two ends. CDR3 sequence (DNA): TGTGCCAGCAGTTTATATTACACGGCCAGGGCGGACCAGCCCCAGCATTTT. This translates into CASSLYYTARADQPQHF.

V and J are TRBV5-4 and TRBJ1-1; D gene uncertain. The CDR3 runs 12 residues. CDR1 and CDR2 (germline): SGHNT, YYREEE (reference sequence). Deletions cut 1 base from V and 6 bases from J, with 7 bases between. CDR3 sequence reads: CASSLLGPEAFF. The CDR3 DNA reads TGTGCCAGCAGCTTGTTGGGCCCTGAAGCTTTCTTT.

This clone was detected only once. The V gene is TRBV7-3, the J gene TRBJ2-1; D possibly uses TRBD1 or TRBD2 (5 bases each). The germline V gene encodes CDR1 SGHTA and CDR2 FQGTGA. The CDR3 loop spans 14 amino acids. V lost 1 base, J lost 6 bases, and 10 bases lay in between. This chain's CDR3 is CASSLSRDGNEQFF. Here the CDR3 DNA reads TGTGCCAGCAGCTTAAGCAGGGACGGCAATGAGCAGTTCTTC.

The V gene is TRBV9, the J gene TRBJ1-2, with TRBD1 identical over 9 bases. Germline CDR1 reads SGDLS; CDR2 reads YYNGEE. This CDR3 is built from 15 residues. The J segment lost 4 bases and the V segment lost 3 bases, leaving 7 bases of the junction unmatched. The CDR3 here is CASSGRQGDIYGYTF. The CDR3, as DNA: TGTGCCAGCAGCGGGCGACAGGGGGATATCTATGGCTACACCTTC.

The V call is TRBV11-2, the J call TRBJ2-2; D is unresolved. This CDR3 spans 15 amino acids. Germline V gives CDR1 SGHAT, CDR2 FQNNGV. V was cut by 5 bases and J by 4 bases, with 14 bases left in between. CDR3 sequence reads: CASSPWYFATGELFF. DNA of the CDR3: TGTGCCAGCAGCCCATGGTATTTCGCCACCGGGGAGCTGTTTTTT. Together with reference TRBV11-2 and TRBJ2-2, the CDR3 gives the full variable domain: EAGVAQSPRYKIIEKRQSVAFWCNPISGHATLYWYQQILGQGPKLLIQFQNNGVVDDSQLPKDRFSAERLKGVDSTLKIQPAKLEDSAVYLCASSPWYFATGELFFGEGSRLTVL.

Remarks on this clone: The same CDR3 arises from other DNA sequences in this sample as well. V gene TRBV27 combines with J gene TRBJ2-7; TRBD2 is a possible D gene (6 bases). The germline V gene has CDR1 MNHEY and CDR2 SMNVEV (reference sequence). V was trimmed by 3 bases and J by 4 bases, leaving 13 bases between them. The CDR3 loop spans 14 amino acids. The CDR3 DNA is TGTGCCAGCAGTTTGGGTTTGGCGGGGTACGAGCAGTACTTC. Translating it yields CASSLGLAGYEQYF.

This chain connects TRBV6-5 to TRBJ2-2; the D is unclear. This CDR3 region has 13 residues. V lost 6 bases and J 7 bases, leaving 12 bases between the germline ends. The germline V gene has CDR1 MNHEY and CDR2 SVGAGI. The CDR3 spells CASSPDTGGELFF. CDR3 sequence (DNA): TGTGCCAGCAGCCCCGACACCGGCGGGGAGCTGTTTTTT.

CDR3 residues: CASSPTGSSGNTIYF. Here the CDR3 DNA reads TGTGCCAGCAGCCCGACAGGGAGCTCTGGAAACACCATATATTTT. The chain employs TRBV7-9 and TRBJ1-3; 7 bases line up with TRBD1. The CDR3 sequence is 15 residues long. Per the germline V gene, CDR1 is SEHNR and CDR2 is FQNEAQ (reference sequence). The J segment lost 0 bases and the V segment lost 5 bases, leaving 4 bases of the junction unmatched.

The rearrangement joins TRBV7-8 to TRBJ2-1; 10 nucleotides line up with TRBD2. The CDR3 consists of 15 residues. The J segment lost 7 bases and the V segment lost 2 bases, leaving 5 bases of the junction unmatched. The germline gives CDR1 SGHVS, CDR2 FQNEAQ. The CDR3 DNA follows: TGTGCCAGCAGCTTACTAGCGGGAGCGGTTAATGAGCAGTTCTTC. The encoded protein is CASSLLAGAVNEQFF. The full variable domain, in which reference TRBV7-8 and TRBJ2-1 provide the parts outside the CDR3, is GAGVSQSPRYKVAKRGQDVALRCDPISGHVSLFWYQQALGQGPEFLTYFQNEAQLDKSGLPSDRFFAERPEGSVSTLKIQRTQQEDSAVYLCASSLLAGAVNEQFFGPGTRLTVL.

CDR3 nucleotides: TGTGCCAGCAGTATTGGGAGGACCGCCTACGAGCAGTACTTC. Amino acid sequence: CASSIGRTAYEQYF. The chain employs TRBV6-6 and TRBJ2-7, with a weak D call TRBD2 (6 bases). CDR3 length: 14 amino acids. The V gene lost 5 bases and the J gene lost 2 bases, with 13 bases spanning the gap. Germline lookup yields CDR1 MNHNY and CDR2 SVGAGI (reference sequence).

This sequence joins TRBV28 and TRBJ2-6, with TRBD2 identical over 14 bases. The CDR3 runs 17 residues. V gave up 7 bases and J gave up 4 bases; unmatched junction bases: 6. Per germline, CDR1 MDHEN and CDR2 SYDVKM. The CDR3 is CASTRTSGRSGANVLTF. The CDR3 coding sequence is TGTGCCAGCACTCGGACTAGCGGGAGGTCCGGGGCCAACGTCCTGACTTTC.

The genes are TRBV14 and TRBJ1-2; D might be TRBD1 (6 bases). Trimming took off 5 bases at V and 5 bases at J, with 18 bases between the two ends. This CDR3 spans 15 amino acids. CDR1 is SGHDN, CDR2 FVKESK, per germline. CDR3 amino acids: CASSSPSDSYYGYTF. In DNA form, the CDR3 reads TGTGCCAGCAGCTCCCCTTCGGACAGCTATTATGGCTACACCTTC.

In DNA form, the CDR3 reads TGTGCCAGCAGCCCGGAGTGGTCCAGGCAGGCCATTTATGGCTACACCTTC. Encoded protein: CASSPEWSRQAIYGYTF. The chain employs TRBV11-2 and TRBJ1-2; D gene ambiguous. The V end lost 5 bases, the J end lost 5 bases, and 24 bases lay between the germline ends. The V gene's germline CDR1 is SGHAT and CDR2 FQNNGV. The CDR3 has 17 residues.